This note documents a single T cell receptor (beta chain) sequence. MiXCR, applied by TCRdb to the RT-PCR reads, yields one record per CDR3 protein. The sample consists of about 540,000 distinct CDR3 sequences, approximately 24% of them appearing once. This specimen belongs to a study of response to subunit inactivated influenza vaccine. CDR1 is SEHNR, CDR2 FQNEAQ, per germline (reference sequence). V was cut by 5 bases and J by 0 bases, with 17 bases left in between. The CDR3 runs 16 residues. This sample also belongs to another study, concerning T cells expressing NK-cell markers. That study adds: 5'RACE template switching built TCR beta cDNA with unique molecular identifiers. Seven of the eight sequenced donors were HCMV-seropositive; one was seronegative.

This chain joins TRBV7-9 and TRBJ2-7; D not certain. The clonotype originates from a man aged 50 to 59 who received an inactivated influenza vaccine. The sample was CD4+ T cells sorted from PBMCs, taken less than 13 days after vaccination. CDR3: CASSRATPRSSYEQYF. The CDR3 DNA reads TGTGCCAGCAGCAGAGCGACACCCAGGAGCTCCTACGAGCAGTACTTC.